These T cell receptor beta chains were read from a single sample in a study of regulatory T cells in long-lasting Graves disease. Each CDR3 protein gets one entry after TCRdb re-called the multiplex PCR reads with MiXCR. The sample has fewer than 400,000 distinct CDR3 sequences, 18% seen once. Sequences were derived from peripheral blood mononuclear cells (PBMCs), sampled at new diagnosis, from a patient treated with antithyroid drugs. The receptor set was obtained from a female donor with Graves disease. Both conserved end residues are part of each CDR3. A D gene is named only where the DNA matches it firmly. Not every row has a clone size; where given, it reads once, few, many or a size class.

V,D,J,size,DNA,CDR3
TRBV28,-,TRBJ2-3,many,TGTGCCAGCAGTCCACCTATTTCAATGGAGGGCACAGATACGCAGTATTTT,CASSPPISMEGTDTQYF
TRBV11-2,-,TRBJ1-6,many,TGTGCCAGCAGGATAACGGGACCCAAATCTTCACCCCTCCACTTT,CASRITGPKSSPLHF
TRBV12-3/TRBV12-4,-,TRBJ2-5,many,TGTGCCAGCAGTCCTCCCCCGGGACAACGGGAGACCCAGTACTTC,CASSPPPGQRETQYF
TRBV6-1,TRBD1,TRBJ2-4,many,TGTGCCAGCAGCATCCAGGGACAGGGGGCCAAAAACATTCAGTACTTC,CASSIQGQGAKNIQYF
TRBV28,-,TRBJ1-5,few,TGTGCCAGCAGTTTATCCGACAGTGTTAGCAATCAGCCCCAGCATTTT,CASSLSDSVSNQPQHF
TRBV5-4,-,TRBJ2-7,-,-,CASSPSVASGSPLF
TRBV28,TRBD2,TRBJ2-7,many,TGTGCCAGCAGTGTACCCCCGGGACTAGCGGGAGAGGGCTCCTACGAGCAGTACTTC,CASSVPPGLAGEGSYEQYF
TRBV10-3,-,TRBJ2-7,many,TGTGCCACCGTGGCTGTAGGGTACGAGCAGTACTTC,CATVAVGYEQYF
TRBV5-5,-,TRBJ2-7,-,TGTGCCAGCAGCGCCACGTCCGGGCTACCCCACGAGCAGTACTTC,CASSATSGLPHEQYF
TRBV5-1,TRBD2,TRBJ2-3,once,TGCGCCAGCAGCCCGGGACTAGTAGGAGATACGCAGTATTTT,CASSPGLVGDTQYF
TRBV18,-,TRBJ2-3,many,TGTGCCAGCAGGGACCAAAGGGCAGATACGCAGTATTTT,CASRDQRADTQYF
TRBV30,TRBD1,TRBJ2-5,many,TGTGCCTGGAGTAAATGGCAGGGGGCACAAGAGACCCAGTACTTC,CAWSKWQGAQETQYF
TRBV28,TRBD1,TRBJ2-7,-,TGTGCCAGCAGTCGACCGACAGGGGGCAACCCCTACGAGCAGTACTTC,CASSRPTGGNPYEQYF
TRBV9,TRBD2,TRBJ2-7,many,TGTGCCAGCAGCGATAGCGGGAGGGCCGGCGAGCAGTACTTC,CASSDSGRAGEQYF
TRBV19,-,TRBJ2-7,-,TGTGCCAGTAGTCGAAAAAATAGACTCTACGAGCAGTACTTC,CASSRKNRLYEQYF
TRBV18,-,TRBJ2-3,many,TGTGCCAGCTCACCACCGTTGTTCAAGCACACAGATACGCAGTATTTT,CASSPPLFKHTDTQYF
TRBV28,-,TRBJ1-1,-,TGTGCCAGCAGTTTGACGATGGCGGCTGAAGCTTTCTTT,CASSLTMAAEAFF
TRBV28,TRBD1,TRBJ2-1,many,TGTGCCAGCAGTCTCCCCCGAGACAGGGAGTCGGACAATGAGCAGTTCTTC,CASSLPRDRESDNEQFF
TRBV20-1,TRBD2,TRBJ2-5,few,TGCAGTGCTGTAGCGGGAGTATTGGAGACCCAGTACTTC,CSAVAGVLETQYF
TRBV27,-,TRBJ1-4,many,TGTGCCAGCGGACGGGGGACTGAAAAACTGTTTTTT,CASGRGTEKLFF
TRBV3-1,-,TRBJ1-2,many,TGTGCCAGCAGCCAAGTATGGGGGAGGGGAGACTATGGCTACACCTTC,CASSQVWGRGDYGYTF
TRBV7-3,-,TRBJ2-2,many,TGTGCCAGCAGCGTGGTGGGAGGACGGAACACCGGGGAGCTGTTTTTT,CASSVVGGRNTGELFF
TRBV5-6,-,TRBJ2-3,-,TGTGCCAGCAAGGCCCGAGCCACAGATACGCAGTATTTT,CASKARATDTQYF
TRBV2,TRBD1,TRBJ2-1,many,TGTGCCAGCAGAGCCGTTTACAGGGGCAATGAGCAGTTCTTC,CASRAVYRGNEQFF
TRBV9,-,TRBJ2-3,many,TGTGCCAGCAGCCCCCGGGTGGTGAGCACAGATACGCAGTATTTT,CASSPRVVSTDTQYF
TRBV6-1,TRBD1,TRBJ1-2,few,TGTGCCAGCACCAAACCCTTCGACAGGGCAGTCCGGTGGGCTATTGGCTACACCTTC,CASTKPFDRAVRWAIGYTF
TRBV2,-,TRBJ1-5,few,TGTGCCAGCACCTTCAGGAATGATCAGCCCCAGCATTTT,CASTFRNDQPQHF
TRBV9,TRBD1,TRBJ2-4,few,TGTGCCAGCAGCGGACAGGGCGCAAACATTCAGTACTTC,CASSGQGANIQYF
TRBV11-2,-,TRBJ1-1,many,TGTGCCAGCAGCTTAGACGGAGGGAACACTGAAGCTTTCTTT,CASSLDGGNTEAFF
TRBV20-1,TRBD1,TRBJ1-6,many,TGCAGTGCCCAAGACAGGGGGGCAAATAATTCACCCCTCCACTTT,CSAQDRGANNSPLHF
TRBV6-1,-,TRBJ2-4,many,TGTGCCAGCAGAGTAGCCGGTTGGGGAAACATTCAGTACTTC,CASRVAGWGNIQYF
TRBV7-9,-,TRBJ2-2,few,TGTGCCAGCAGCTTAAACCCGGACAGCGGGGAGCTGTTTTTT,CASSLNPDSGELFF
TRBV30,-,TRBJ1-6,many,TGTGCCTGGAGCTCCAATAATTCACCCCTCCACTTT,CAWSSNNSPLHF
TRBV11-2,-,TRBJ2-7,many,TGTGCCAGCAGCTTAGAGGTATCAACCGGCGCGTACGAGCAGTACTTC,CASSLEVSTGAYEQYF
TRBV11-2,-,TRBJ1-1,many,TGTGCCAGCAGTGGGGTCGGCACTGAAGCTTTCTTT,CASSGVGTEAFF
TRBV5-4,-,TRBJ1-2,many,TGTGCCAGCAGCGCCAGCACGGGGCGGGACTATGGCTACACCTTC,CASSASTGRDYGYTF
TRBV25-1,-,TRBJ2-6,many,TGTGCCAGCAGTGATTTGAAACAGGGACCCTCTGGGGCCAACGTCCTGACTTTC,CASSDLKQGPSGANVLTF
TRBV5-1,TRBD2,TRBJ2-5,many,TGCGCCAGCAGCAAAGGACTAGCGGGAGGGGAAGAGACCCAGTACTTC,CASSKGLAGGEETQYF
TRBV12-3/TRBV12-4,-,TRBJ1-5,many,TGTGCCAGCAGTTTTAGGAACGTAGCGCCGCATTTT,CASSFRNVAPHF
TRBV11-3,TRBD2,TRBJ2-5,many,TGTGCCAGCAGCTCACCTGGGACTAGCGGGCCCACTTTTCAAGAGACCCAGTACTTC,CASSSPGTSGPTFQETQYF
TRBV12-3/TRBV12-4,TRBD1,TRBJ1-2,many,TGTGCCAGCAGCCCAGGGGCAGGGGGTAGGTATGGCTACACCTTC,CASSPGAGGRYGYTF
TRBV6-1,-,TRBJ1-1,many,TGTGCCAGCAGTCTTAACCACCTGAACACTGAAGCTTTCTTT,CASSLNHLNTEAFF
TRBV30,-,TRBJ1-4,-,TGTGCCTGGAACCTACAGGGTTGGGAAAAACTGTTTTTT,CAWNLQGWEKLFF
TRBV19,-,TRBJ2-2,few,TGTGCCGGGCACTCAGGGAACACCGGGGAGCTGTTTTTT,CAGHSGNTGELFF
TRBV3-1,-,TRBJ2-1,-,TGTGCCAGCAGCGAGAAGGGCGGTGAGCAGTTCTTC,CASSEKGGEQFF
TRBV11-3,-,TRBJ2-7,many,TGTGCCAGCAGCTCGACCTACGAGCAGTACTTC,CASSSTYEQYF
TRBV2,TRBD1,TRBJ2-7,few,TGTGCCAGCAGTGGGCAGGGGGCCGCCGAGCAGTACTTC,CASSGQGAAEQYF
TRBV28,-,TRBJ2-7,many,TGTGCCAGCAGTTTATTTGGGGCAGGGCTTGAGCAGTACTTC,CASSLFGAGLEQYF
TRBV7-3,-,TRBJ1-1,many,TGTGCCAGCAGCCTCCAGCAGAACACTGAAGCTTTCTTT,CASSLQQNTEAFF
TRBV28,TRBD1,TRBJ1-5,many,TGTGCCAGCAGTAACCAAGGTCAGGGGGCGGGACAGCCCCAGCATTTT,CASSNQGQGAGQPQHF